The entry below describes one T cell receptor (beta chain). Per the study methods: Reference gene primer amplification gave estimated nucleated cell counts. Assay: immunoSEQ multiplex PCR; the TCRdb copy retains only in-frame clones and omits some. V and J calls and clone size follow that table, whereas D and trimming were derived from the DNA. The sample lists a few hundred thousand clones, roughly 85% seen once, with 3.5% to 4% in the top ten. Everyone who took part was roughly 18 to 90 years old, and they came from roughly 25 US areas. Clinical history reported by participants formed the basis on which cohorts were assigned. The data derive from a study of blood T cell repertoires in COVID-19. Whole-study context: Donors in the United States, Italy and Spain gave samples during acute or convalescent COVID-19.

What was sequenced was PBMCs or T cells enriched from blood (not recorded which). The TCR was taken from a woman aged 40 to 49 with acute COVID-19.

The CDR3 protein is CSVEERTGIETQYF. The CDR3 DNA follows: TGCAGCGTTGAAGAAAGAACAGGGATAGAGACCCAGTACTTC. V and J are TRBV29-1 and TRBJ2-5; D perhaps matches TRBD1 (6 bases). V was pared by 0 bases and J by 4 bases, with 12 bases between. CDR3 length: 14 amino acids. The V gene's germline CDR1 is SQVTM and CDR2 ANQGSEA.